These 20 T cell receptor beta chains originate from one sample sequenced in a study of blood T cell repertoires in COVID-19 (dated by TCRdb to the early 2020s). The library was obtained by the immunoSEQ multiplex PCR assay. What TCRdb holds here is the immuneACCESS table cut down to in-frame rearrangements. Part of the clones is not present; checked against another copy, under half of the missing clones reflect an unresolved V gene, and the others are unexplained. The sample table lists 250,000 or so clones, more than 80% of them with a count of one. The ten largest account for under 2% of the sample. The material sequenced was PBMCs or T cells enriched from blood (not recorded which). These receptor sequences come from a man between 60 and 70 years old who had recovered from COVID-19.

CDR3 sequence (DNA): TGTGCCAGTAGTATTTACGGGGAGAACACTGAAGCTTTCTTT. Its protein is CASSIYGENTEAFF. The chain uses TRBV19 and TRBJ1-1; D is uncertain. CDR1 is LNHDA and CDR2 is SQIVND in the germline V gene (reference sequence). The CDR3 has 14 residues. Trimming cost V 3 bases and J 1 base, with 9 bases left between them.

This clone was seen once. The V call is TRBV19, the J call TRBJ2-7; D perhaps matches TRBD1 (7 bases). This CDR3 is built from 15 residues. CDR1 LNHDA and CDR2 SQIVND come from the germline V gene (reference sequence). V was pared by 7 bases and J by 4 bases, with 20 bases between. In DNA form, the CDR3 reads TGTGCCAGTAAGGAGGGGGCAGGGGGTGGGTACGAGCAGTACTTC. This translates into CASKEGAGGGYEQYF.

The V gene is TRBV30, the J gene TRBJ1-2; TRBD1 matches 8 bases. V gave up 0 bases and J gave up 0 bases; unmatched junction bases: 12. Germline CDR1 is GTSNPN and CDR2 is SVGIG (reference sequence). The CDR3 runs to 18 residues. The CDR3 nucleotides are TGTGCCTGGAGTGTACGGAGCAGGGGGCGGGGGTCTAACTATGGCTACACCTTC. Amino acids: CAWSVRSRGRGSNYGYTF.

The rearrangement uses TRBV19 and TRBJ2-5; 9 bases line up with TRBD1. Germline V gene lookup returns CDR1 LNHDA and CDR2 SQIVND (reference sequence). This CDR3 is built from 15 residues. Germline trimming cut 7 bases from V and 3 bases from J; bases unmatched to any gene: 9. In nucleotides, the CDR3 is TGTGCCAGTACTGACGGGACAGGGATGGAAGAGACCCAGTACTTC. It codes for CASTDGTGMEETQYF.

This chain joins TRBV9 and TRBJ1-4; the D is unclear. There are 14 residues in the CDR3. V lost 0 bases, J lost 5 bases, and 8 bases lay in between. Germline lookup yields CDR1 SGDLS and CDR2 YYNGEE. CDR3 DNA sequence: TGTGCCAGCAGCGTAGATGGCGGGAATGAAAAACTGTTTTTT. Amino acid sequence: CASSVDGGNEKLFF.

This chain connects TRBV7-2 to TRBJ1-6; 9 bases fit TRBD1. Looked up from germline, CDR1 is SGHTA and CDR2 is FQGNSA. CDR3 size: 14 residues. The trim removed 5 bases at V and 10 bases at J, leaving 6 bases unmatched. The CDR3 loop reads CASSRDRDQSPLHF. DNA for the CDR3: TGTGCCAGCAGCCGGGACAGGGACCAATCACCCCTCCACTTT.

The chain links TRBV5-5 to TRBJ2-5; 8 nucleotides align to TRBD1. The CDR3 runs to 16 residues. Per germline, CDR1 SGHKS and CDR2 YYEKEE (reference sequence). V was pared by 0 bases and J by 3 bases, with 7 bases of the junction left unmatched. Here the CDR3 DNA reads TGTGCCAGCAGCTTGGTGGGGACAGGAGTTAAAGAGACCCAGTACTTC. Translated: CASSLVGTGVKETQYF.

The count of this clone is one. The chain combines TRBV5-1 with TRBJ2-5; the match to TRBD1 covers 8 bases. CDR3 length: 13 residues. Germline loops: CDR1 SGHRS, CDR2 YFSETQ. J lost 4 bases, V lost 7 bases, and 6 bases had no gene match. CDR3 in amino acids: CASRDRGGETQYF. DNA for the CDR3: TGCGCCAGCCGAGACAGGGGAGGAGAGACCCAGTACTTC.

The CDR3 protein is CASSGTGRNSPLHF. The CDR3, as DNA: TGTGCCAGCAGCGGGACAGGGAGGAATTCACCCCTCCACTTT. The gene calls are TRBV27 and TRBJ1-6; 9 bases fit TRBD1. The CDR3 runs 14 residues. Germline trimming cut 6 bases from V and 7 bases from J; bases unmatched to any gene: 4. The germline V gene encodes CDR1 MNHEY and CDR2 SMNVEV (reference sequence).

This clone showed up just once. The chain uses TRBV11-3 and TRBJ1-2; tentative D call: TRBD1 (5 bases). CDR1 and CDR2 from the germline V gene are SGHNT and YENEEA. The V gene lost 0 bases and the J gene lost 7 bases, with 12 bases spanning the gap. The CDR3 has 14 amino acids. DNA of the CDR3: TGTGCCAGCAGCTTAGAGCCCGGGACTGGTGGCTACACCTTC. Translation gives CASSLEPGTGGYTF.

The rearrangement uses TRBV24-1 and TRBJ1-4; D gene uncertain. CDR3 length: 16 amino acids. Deletions cut 4 bases from V and 7 bases from J, with 18 bases between. In germline, CDR1 is KGHDR, CDR2 SFDVKD. This CDR3 reads CATSDPAGNLGEKLFF. The CDR3 nucleotides are TGTGCCACCAGTGACCCCGCCGGGAACCTGGGTGAAAAACTGTTTTTT.

Concerning this clone: A junction end diverges from the germline sequence, so it may reflect a read error. V is TRBV7-2 and J is TRBJ2-5; 14 bases are a match to TRBD2. Germline CDR1 and CDR2: SGHTA and FQGNSA. The CDR3 contains 15 residues. The CDR3, as DNA: TGTGCCAGCAGCTCCGCACTCGGACTAGCGGGGGGCTTTGACTTC. The encoded protein is CASSSALGLAGGFDF. Based on the CDR3 plus reference TRBV7-2 and TRBJ2-5, the full variable domain is GAGVSQSPSNKVTEKGKDVELRCDPISGHTALYWYRQSLGQGLEFLIYFQGNSAPDKSGLPSDRFSAERTGGSVSTLTIQRTQQEDSAVYLCASSSALGLAGGFDFGPGTRLLVL.

This chain uses TRBV11-2 with TRBJ1-4; D gene unclear. The ends were cut back, 1 base at V and 3 bases at J, with 12 bases in the middle. CDR3 length: 16 residues. The germline V gene has CDR1 SGHAT and CDR2 FQNNGV. CDR3 nucleotide sequence: TGTGCCAGCAGCTTAGTGTTAAGAGACTCTAATGAAAAACTGTTTTTT. This codes for CASSLVLRDSNEKLFF. Full variable domain (remainder filled in from reference TRBV11-2 and TRBJ1-4): EAGVAQSPRYKIIEKRQSVAFWCNPISGHATLYWYQQILGQGPKLLIQFQNNGVVDDSQLPKDRFSAERLKGVDSTLKIQPAKLEDSAVYLCASSLVLRDSNEKLFFGSGTQLSVL.

This chain uses TRBV10-2 with TRBJ1-5, with 7 bases fitting TRBD1. Trimming removed 6 bases from V and 1 base from J; junction bases left unmatched: 3. Germline V gives CDR1 WSHSY, CDR2 SAAADI. The length of the CDR3 is 14 residues. The CDR3 region has the DNA TGCGCCAGCAGCACGACAGGGAGCAATCAGCCCCAGCATTTT. Its translation is CASSTTGSNQPQHF.

As to this clone: Germline and junction disagree at one end, which may indicate a read error. The chain employs TRBV7-7 and TRBJ2-7; 8 nucleotides line up with TRBD2. The CDR3 has 18 residues. CDR1 is SSHAT and CDR2 is FNYEAQ in the germline V gene (reference sequence). CDR3 loop: CASSLSGAGTLSSYEQYF. CDR3 bases: TGTGCTAGCAGCCTTAGCGGGGCAGGGACCTTGAGCTCCTACGAGCAGTACTTC.

The chain employs TRBV5-1 and TRBJ1-6, with 7 bases identical to TRBD1. The V gene's germline CDR1 is SGHRS and CDR2 YFSETQ. Unmatched junction bases numbered 8, after V lost 4 bases and J lost 7 bases. The CDR3 consists of 15 residues. The CDR3 DNA sequence: TGCGCCAGCAGCCGCGGACAGGAGGGGAATTCACCCCTCCACTTT. Translation gives CASSRGQEGNSPLHF. The full variable domain, its missing parts supplied by reference TRBV5-1 and TRBJ1-6, is KAGVTQTPRYLIKTRGQQVTLSCSPISGHRSVSWYQQTPGQGLQFLFEYFSETQRNKGNFPGRFSGRQFSNSRSEMNVSTLELGDSALYLCASSRGQEGNSPLHFGNGTRLTVT.

V gene TRBV4-3 combines with J gene TRBJ1-2, with 8 nucleotides matching TRBD1. Germline V gives CDR1 LGHNA, CDR2 YSLEER. The CDR3 spans 15 residues. The V and J ends lost 2 bases and 4 bases, in that order; junction bases with no gene match: 6. The CDR3 DNA is TGCGCCAGCAGCCAAAGGACAGGGTGGACCTATGGCTACACCTTC. Translation gives CASSQRTGWTYGYTF.

The rearrangement links TRBV7-9 to TRBJ2-1, with D perhaps matching TRBD1 (5 bases). CDR1 is SEHNR and CDR2 is FQNEAQ in the germline V gene (reference sequence). This CDR3 spans 15 amino acids. The ends were cut back, 2 bases at V and 5 bases at J, with 13 bases in the middle. Here the CDR3 reads CASSLLDTPNNEQFF. The CDR3 DNA reads as TGTGCCAGCAGCTTACTGGACACGCCGAACAATGAGCAGTTCTTC.

V is TRBV29-1 and J is TRBJ2-5; D is possibly TRBD2 (6 bases). CDR3 length: 14 amino acids. Germline CDR1 is SQVTM and CDR2 is ANQGSEA. Trimming cost V 6 bases and J 2 bases, with 16 bases left between them. The DNA of the CDR3 is TGCAGCGTGGGGATCTCGGGGGTTCAAGAGACCCAGTACTTC. Amino acid sequence: CSVGISGVQETQYF.

This clone was detected only a few times. The chain uses TRBV7-8 and TRBJ2-7, with D uncertain. V lost 3 bases, J lost 5 bases, and 8 bases lay in between. This CDR3 has 12 residues. Germline V gene sequence: CDR1 SGHVS, CDR2 FQNEAQ. The CDR3 protein is CASSLKRNEQYF. The CDR3 region has the DNA TGTGCCAGCAGCTTGAAGAGGAACGAGCAGTACTTC.